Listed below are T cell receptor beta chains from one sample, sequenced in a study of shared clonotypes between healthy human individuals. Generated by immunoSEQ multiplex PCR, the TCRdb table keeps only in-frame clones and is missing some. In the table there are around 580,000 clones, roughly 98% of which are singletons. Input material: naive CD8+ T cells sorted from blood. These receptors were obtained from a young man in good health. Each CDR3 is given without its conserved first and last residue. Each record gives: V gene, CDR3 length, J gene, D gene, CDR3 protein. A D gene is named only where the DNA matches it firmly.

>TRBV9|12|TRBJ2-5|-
ASSVAGQLETQY
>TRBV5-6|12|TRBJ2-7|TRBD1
ASSTTGYSYEQY
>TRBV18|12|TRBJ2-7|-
ASSPPRELHEQY
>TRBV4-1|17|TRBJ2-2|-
ASSQDPRTAKAGTGELF
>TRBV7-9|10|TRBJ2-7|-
ASSLKAREQY
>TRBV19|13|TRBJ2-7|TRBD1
ASSPETGISYEQY
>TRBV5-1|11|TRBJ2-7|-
ASRRDDSYEQY
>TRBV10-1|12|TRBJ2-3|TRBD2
ASSEASGMDTQY
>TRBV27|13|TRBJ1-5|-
ASSSSPTGIQPQH
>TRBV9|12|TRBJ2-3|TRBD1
ASSTTGTGDTQY
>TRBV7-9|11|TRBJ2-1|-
AGAGQVVDEQF
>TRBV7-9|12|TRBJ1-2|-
ASSKEGDNYGYT
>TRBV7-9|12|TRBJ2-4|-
ASSVRDGPNIQY
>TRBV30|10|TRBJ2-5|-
AWSVEGETQY
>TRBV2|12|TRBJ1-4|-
ASRGVATNEKLF
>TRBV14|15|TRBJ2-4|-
ASSQDPPSLAKNIQY
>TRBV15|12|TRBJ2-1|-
ATSRSGPVNEQF
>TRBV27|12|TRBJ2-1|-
ASSLEFSYNEQF
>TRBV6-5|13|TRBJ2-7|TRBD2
ASSLSGGGLGEQY
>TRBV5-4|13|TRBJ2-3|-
ASSLWESSTDTQY
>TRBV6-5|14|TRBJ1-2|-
ASSYSGDEKNYGYT
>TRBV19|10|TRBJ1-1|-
ASRRGIGEAF
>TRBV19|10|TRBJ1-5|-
ATPWEGQPQH
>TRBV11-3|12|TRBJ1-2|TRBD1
ASSLEWDRACYT
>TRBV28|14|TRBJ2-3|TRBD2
ASSLLAGELPDTQY
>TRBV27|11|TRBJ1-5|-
ASSLSSSQPQH
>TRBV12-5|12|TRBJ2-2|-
ASGLGPLGGELF